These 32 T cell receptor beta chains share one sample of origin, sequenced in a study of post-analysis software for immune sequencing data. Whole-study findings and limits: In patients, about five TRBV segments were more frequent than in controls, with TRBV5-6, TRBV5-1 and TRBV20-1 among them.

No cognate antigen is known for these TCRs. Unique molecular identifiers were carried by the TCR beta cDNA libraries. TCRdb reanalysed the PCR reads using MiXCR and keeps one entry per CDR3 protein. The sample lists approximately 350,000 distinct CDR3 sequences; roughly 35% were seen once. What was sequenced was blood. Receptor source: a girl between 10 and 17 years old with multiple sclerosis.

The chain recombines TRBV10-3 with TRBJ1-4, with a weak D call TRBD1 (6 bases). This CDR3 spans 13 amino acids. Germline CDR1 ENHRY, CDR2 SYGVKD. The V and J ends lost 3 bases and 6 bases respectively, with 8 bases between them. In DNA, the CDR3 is TGTGCCATCAGTGACAGGGGCGATGAAAAACTGTTTTTT. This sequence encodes CAISDRGDEKLFF.

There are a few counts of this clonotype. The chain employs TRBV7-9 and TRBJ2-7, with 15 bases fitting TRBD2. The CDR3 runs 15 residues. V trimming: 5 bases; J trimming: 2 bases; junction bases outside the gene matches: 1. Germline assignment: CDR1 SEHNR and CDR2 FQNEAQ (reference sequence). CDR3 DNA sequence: TGTGCCAGCAGCAGGACTAGCGGGGGGGCCTACGAGCAGTACTTC. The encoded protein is CASSRTSGGAYEQYF.

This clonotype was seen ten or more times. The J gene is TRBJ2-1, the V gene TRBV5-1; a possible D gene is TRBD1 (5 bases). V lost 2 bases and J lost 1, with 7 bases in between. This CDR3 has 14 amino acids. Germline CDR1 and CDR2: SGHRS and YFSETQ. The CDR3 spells CASSLGVSYNEQFF. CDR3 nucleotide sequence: TGCGCCAGCAGCTTAGGGGTTTCCTACAATGAGCAGTTCTTC.

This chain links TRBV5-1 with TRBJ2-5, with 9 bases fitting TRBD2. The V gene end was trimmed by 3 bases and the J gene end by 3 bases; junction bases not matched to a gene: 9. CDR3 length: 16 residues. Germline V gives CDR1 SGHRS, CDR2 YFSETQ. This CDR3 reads CASSSQPAGGKETQYF. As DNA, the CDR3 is TGCGCCAGCAGCTCCCAACCGGCGGGGGGGAAAGAGACCCAGTACTTC.

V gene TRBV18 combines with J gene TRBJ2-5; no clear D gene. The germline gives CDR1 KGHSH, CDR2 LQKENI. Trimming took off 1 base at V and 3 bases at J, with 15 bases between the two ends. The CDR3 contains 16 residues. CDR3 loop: CASSPLSHIQKETQYF. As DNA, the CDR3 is TGTGCCAGCTCACCACTATCTCACATCCAGAAAGAGACCCAGTACTTC.

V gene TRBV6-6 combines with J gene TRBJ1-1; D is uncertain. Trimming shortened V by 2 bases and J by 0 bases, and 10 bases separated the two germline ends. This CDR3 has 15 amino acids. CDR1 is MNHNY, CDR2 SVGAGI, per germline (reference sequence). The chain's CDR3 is CASSYPAVMNTEAFF. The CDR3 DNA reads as TGTGCCAGCAGTTACCCGGCAGTGATGAACACTGAAGCTTTCTTT.

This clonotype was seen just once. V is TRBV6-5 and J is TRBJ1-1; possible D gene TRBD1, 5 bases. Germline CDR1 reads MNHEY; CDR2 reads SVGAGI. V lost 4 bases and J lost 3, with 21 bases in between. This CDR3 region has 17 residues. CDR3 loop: CASSLGRDPLMDTEAFF. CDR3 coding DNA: TGTGCCAGCAGTTTAGGCAGGGACCCCCTGATGGACACTGAAGCTTTCTTT.

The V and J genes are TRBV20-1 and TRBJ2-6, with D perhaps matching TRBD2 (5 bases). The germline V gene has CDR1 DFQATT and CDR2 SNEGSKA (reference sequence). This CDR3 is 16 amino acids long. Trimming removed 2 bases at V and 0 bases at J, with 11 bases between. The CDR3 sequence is CSARQTRGSGANVLTF. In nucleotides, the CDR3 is TGCAGTGCTAGACAGACTCGGGGCTCTGGGGCCAACGTCCTGACTTTC.

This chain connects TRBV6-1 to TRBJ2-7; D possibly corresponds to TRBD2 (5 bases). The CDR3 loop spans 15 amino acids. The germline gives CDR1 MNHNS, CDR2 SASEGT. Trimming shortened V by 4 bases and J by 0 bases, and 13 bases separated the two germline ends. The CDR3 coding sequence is TGTGCCAGCAGTGCGAGGGTGCAGAGCTCCTACGAGCAGTACTTC. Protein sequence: CASSARVQSSYEQYF.

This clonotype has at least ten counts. The CDR3 DNA reads as TGTGCCAGCAGTCCAGACAGGAGCTATGGCTACACCTTC. Protein: CASSPDRSYGYTF. J is TRBJ1-2 and V is TRBV6-6; TRBD1 is a possible D gene (6 bases). The CDR3 is 13 amino acids. Germline loops: CDR1 MNHNY, CDR2 SVGAGI (reference sequence). V lost 5 bases, J lost 4 bases, and 11 bases lay in between.

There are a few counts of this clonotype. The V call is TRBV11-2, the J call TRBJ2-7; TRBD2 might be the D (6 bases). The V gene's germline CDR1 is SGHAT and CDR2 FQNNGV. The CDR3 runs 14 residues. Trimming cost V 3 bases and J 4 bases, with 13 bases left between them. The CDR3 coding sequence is TGTGCCAGCAGCTTTGGGGCGGGGAGGTACGAGCAGTACTTC. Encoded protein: CASSFGAGRYEQYF.

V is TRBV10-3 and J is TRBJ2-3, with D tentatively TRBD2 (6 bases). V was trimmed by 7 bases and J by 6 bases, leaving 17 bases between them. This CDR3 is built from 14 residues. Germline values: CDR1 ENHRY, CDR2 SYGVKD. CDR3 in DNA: TGTGCCATCAATTCCGGGAGCTCCTGGGATACGCAGTATTTT. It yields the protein CAINSGSSWDTQYF.

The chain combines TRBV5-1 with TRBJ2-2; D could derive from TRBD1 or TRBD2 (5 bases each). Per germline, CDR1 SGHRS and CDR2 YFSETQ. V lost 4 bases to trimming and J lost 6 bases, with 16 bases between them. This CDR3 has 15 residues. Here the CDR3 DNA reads TGCGCCAGCAGCCCCGCTGAGGGGCGCCCCGGGGAGCTGTTTTTT. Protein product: CASSPAEGRPGELFF.

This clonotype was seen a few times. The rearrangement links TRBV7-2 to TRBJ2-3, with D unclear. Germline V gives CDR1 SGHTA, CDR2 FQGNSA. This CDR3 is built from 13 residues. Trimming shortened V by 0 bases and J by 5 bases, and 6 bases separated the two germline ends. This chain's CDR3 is CASSLATRDTQYF. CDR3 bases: TGTGCCAGCAGCTTAGCCACGAGAGATACGCAGTATTTT.

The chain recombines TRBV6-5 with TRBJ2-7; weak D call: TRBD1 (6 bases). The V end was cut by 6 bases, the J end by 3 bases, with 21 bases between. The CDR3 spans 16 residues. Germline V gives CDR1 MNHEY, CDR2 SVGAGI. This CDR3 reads CASSPRQGRIYYEQYF. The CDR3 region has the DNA TGTGCCAGCAGCCCTCGGCAGGGGAGAATCTACTACGAGCAGTACTTC.

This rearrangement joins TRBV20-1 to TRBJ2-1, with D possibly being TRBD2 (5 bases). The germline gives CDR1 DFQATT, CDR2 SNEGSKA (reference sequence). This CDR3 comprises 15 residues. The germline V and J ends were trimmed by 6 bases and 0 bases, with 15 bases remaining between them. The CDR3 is CSAPRGLSSYNEQFF. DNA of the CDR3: TGCAGTGCCCCCCGGGGTCTAAGCTCCTACAATGAGCAGTTCTTC.

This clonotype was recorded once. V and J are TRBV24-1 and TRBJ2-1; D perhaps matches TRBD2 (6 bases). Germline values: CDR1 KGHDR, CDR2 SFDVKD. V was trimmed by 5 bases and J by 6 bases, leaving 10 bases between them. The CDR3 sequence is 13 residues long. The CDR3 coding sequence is TGTGCCACCAGTGGGGGGAGGAGCAATGAGCAGTTCTTC. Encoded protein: CATSGGRSNEQFF.

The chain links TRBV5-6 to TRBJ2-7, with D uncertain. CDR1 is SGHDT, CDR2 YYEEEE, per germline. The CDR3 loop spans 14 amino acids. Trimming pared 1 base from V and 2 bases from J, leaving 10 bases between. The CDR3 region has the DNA TGTGCCAGCAGCTTGTTGGCCCCTCCCTACGAGCAGTACTTC. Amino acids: CASSLLAPPYEQYF.

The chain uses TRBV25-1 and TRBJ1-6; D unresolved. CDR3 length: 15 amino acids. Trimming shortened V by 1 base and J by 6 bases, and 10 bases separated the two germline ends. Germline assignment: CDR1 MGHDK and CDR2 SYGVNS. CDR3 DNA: TGTGCCAGCAGTGAATTGCACAACATTAATTCACCCCTCCACTTT. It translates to CASSELHNINSPLHF.

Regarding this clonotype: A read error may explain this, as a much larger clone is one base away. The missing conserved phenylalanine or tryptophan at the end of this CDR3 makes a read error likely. CDR3: CASSQGVGSYEQYL. CDR3 nucleotide sequence: TGCGCCAGCAGCCAAGGCGTTGGCTCCTACGAGCAGTACCTC. The V and J genes are TRBV4-3 and TRBJ2-7; the D is unclear. The germline V gene encodes CDR1 LGHNA and CDR2 YSLEER. V was pared by 1 base and J by 0 bases, with 7 bases between. This CDR3 region has 14 residues.

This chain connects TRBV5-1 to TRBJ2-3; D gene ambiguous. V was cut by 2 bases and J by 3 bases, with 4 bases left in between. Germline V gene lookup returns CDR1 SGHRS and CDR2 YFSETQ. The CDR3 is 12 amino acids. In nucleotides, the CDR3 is TGCGCCAGCAGCTTTCCGACAGATACGCAGTATTTT. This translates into CASSFPTDTQYF.

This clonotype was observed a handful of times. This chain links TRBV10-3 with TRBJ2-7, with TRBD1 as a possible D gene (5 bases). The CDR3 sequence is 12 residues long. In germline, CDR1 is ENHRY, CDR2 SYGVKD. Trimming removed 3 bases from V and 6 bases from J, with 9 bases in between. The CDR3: CAISDRAPEQYF. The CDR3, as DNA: TGTGCCATCAGTGACAGGGCACCCGAGCAGTACTTC.

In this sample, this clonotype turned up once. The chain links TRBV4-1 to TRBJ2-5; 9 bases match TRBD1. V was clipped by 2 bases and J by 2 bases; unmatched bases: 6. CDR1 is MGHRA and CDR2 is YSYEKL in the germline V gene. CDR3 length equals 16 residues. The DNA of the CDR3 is TGCGCCAGCAGCCAACCCCCGGGACAGGGACAAGAGACCCAGTACTTC. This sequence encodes CASSQPPGQGQETQYF.

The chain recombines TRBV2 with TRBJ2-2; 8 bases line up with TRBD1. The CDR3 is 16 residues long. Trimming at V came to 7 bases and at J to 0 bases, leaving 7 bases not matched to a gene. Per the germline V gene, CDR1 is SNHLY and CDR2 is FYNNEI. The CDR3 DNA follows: TGTGCCAGCATCACCACGGACAGGGCGAACACCGGGGAGCTGTTTTTT. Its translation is CASITTDRANTGELFF.

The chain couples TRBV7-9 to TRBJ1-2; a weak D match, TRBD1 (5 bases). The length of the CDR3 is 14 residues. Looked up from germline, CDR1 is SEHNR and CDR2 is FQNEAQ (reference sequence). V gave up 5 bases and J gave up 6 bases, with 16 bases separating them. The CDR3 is CASSANRRRDGYTF. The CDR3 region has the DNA TGTGCCAGCAGCGCAAACAGGCGTAGGGATGGCTACACCTTC.

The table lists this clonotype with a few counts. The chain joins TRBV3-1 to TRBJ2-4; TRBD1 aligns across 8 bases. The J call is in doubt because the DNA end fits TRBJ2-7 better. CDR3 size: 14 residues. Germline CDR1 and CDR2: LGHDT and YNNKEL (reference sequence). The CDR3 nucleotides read TGTGCCAGCAGCCACCGGGACAGGTTCTACGAGCAGTACTTC. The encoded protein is CASSHRDRFYEQYF.

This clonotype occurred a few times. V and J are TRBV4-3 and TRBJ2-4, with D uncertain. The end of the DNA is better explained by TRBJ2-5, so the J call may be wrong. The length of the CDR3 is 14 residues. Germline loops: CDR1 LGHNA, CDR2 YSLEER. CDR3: CASSQGVMVETQYF. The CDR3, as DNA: TGCGCCAGCAGCCAAGGGGTGATGGTCGAGACCCAGTACTTC.

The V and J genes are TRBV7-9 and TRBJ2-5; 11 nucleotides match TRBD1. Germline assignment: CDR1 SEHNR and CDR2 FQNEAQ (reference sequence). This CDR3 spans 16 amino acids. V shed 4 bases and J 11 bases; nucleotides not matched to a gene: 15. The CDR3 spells CASSSLGQGANNEQYF. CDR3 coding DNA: TGTGCCAGCAGCTCCCTTGGACAGGGGGCGAACAATGAGCAGTACTTC. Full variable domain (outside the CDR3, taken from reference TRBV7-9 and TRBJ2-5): DTGVSQNPRHKITKRGQNVTFRCDPISEHNRLYWYRQTLGQGPEFLTYFQNEAQLEKSRLLSDRFSAERPKGSFSTLEIQRTEQGDSAMYLCASSSLGQGANNEQYFGPGTRLLVL.

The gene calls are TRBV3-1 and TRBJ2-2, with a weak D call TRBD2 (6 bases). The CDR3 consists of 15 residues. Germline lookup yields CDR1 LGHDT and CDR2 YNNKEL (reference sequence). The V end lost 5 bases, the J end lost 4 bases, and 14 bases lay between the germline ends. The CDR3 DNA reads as TGTGCCAGCAGCTGGTACCAGGGAGGCACCGGGGAGCTGTTTTTT. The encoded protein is CASSWYQGGTGELFF.

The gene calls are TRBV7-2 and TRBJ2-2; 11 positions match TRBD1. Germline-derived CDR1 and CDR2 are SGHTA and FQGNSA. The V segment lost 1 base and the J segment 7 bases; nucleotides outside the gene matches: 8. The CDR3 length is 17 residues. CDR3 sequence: CASSLVRGQGVIGELFF. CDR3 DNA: TGTGCCAGCAGCTTAGTTCGGGGACAGGGGGTCATCGGGGAGCTGTTTTTT.

The CDR3 DNA follows: TGTGCCAGCAGGAAGGGGTTTACCGGGGAGCTGTTTTTT. Protein: CASRKGFTGELFF. The gene calls are TRBV2 and TRBJ2-2; weak D call: TRBD1 (5 bases). CDR1 and CDR2 (germline): SNHLY, FYNNEI. The CDR3 has 13 amino acids. Trimming left V 6 bases short and J 5 bases short, with 10 bases between.

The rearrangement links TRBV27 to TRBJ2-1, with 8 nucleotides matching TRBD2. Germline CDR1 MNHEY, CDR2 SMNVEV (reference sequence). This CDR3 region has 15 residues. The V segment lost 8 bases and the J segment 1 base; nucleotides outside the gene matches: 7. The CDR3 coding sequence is TGTGCCAGCTACGGGGGGGCCTTGTCCTACAATGAGCAGTTCTTC. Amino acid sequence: CASYGGALSYNEQFF.